Listed here is a single TCR beta chain. Its antigen is currently unknown. As defined, naive CD8 cells were CD45RO-negative and positively selected for CCR7, with terminally differentiated effector memory CD45RA+ cells excluded. The germline V gene has CDR1 SGHVS and CDR2 FQNEAQ. Trimming shortened V by 2 bases and J by 0 bases, and 8 bases separated the two germline ends. The CDR3 runs 15 residues. These data originate in a study of shared clonotypes between healthy human individuals. The overall study: Aged between 18 and 49, the donors were a couple of women and three men.

Assay used: immunoSEQ multiplex PCR; TCRdb lists only in-frame clones, some missing. The table lists over 800,000 clones, 80% to 95% of them singletons. Points from the study as a whole: Some naive CD4 clonotypes, roughly 4.7%, turned up in common across several donors.

The genes are TRBV7-8 and TRBJ2-1; no firm D call. Sequencing used naive CD8+ T cells sorted from blood. The clonotype comes from a man between 25 and 39 years old in good health. The CDR3 here is CASSLSGGSYNEQFF. DNA of the CDR3: TGTGCCAGCAGCTTATCCGGCGGCTCCTACAATGAGCAGTTCTTC.